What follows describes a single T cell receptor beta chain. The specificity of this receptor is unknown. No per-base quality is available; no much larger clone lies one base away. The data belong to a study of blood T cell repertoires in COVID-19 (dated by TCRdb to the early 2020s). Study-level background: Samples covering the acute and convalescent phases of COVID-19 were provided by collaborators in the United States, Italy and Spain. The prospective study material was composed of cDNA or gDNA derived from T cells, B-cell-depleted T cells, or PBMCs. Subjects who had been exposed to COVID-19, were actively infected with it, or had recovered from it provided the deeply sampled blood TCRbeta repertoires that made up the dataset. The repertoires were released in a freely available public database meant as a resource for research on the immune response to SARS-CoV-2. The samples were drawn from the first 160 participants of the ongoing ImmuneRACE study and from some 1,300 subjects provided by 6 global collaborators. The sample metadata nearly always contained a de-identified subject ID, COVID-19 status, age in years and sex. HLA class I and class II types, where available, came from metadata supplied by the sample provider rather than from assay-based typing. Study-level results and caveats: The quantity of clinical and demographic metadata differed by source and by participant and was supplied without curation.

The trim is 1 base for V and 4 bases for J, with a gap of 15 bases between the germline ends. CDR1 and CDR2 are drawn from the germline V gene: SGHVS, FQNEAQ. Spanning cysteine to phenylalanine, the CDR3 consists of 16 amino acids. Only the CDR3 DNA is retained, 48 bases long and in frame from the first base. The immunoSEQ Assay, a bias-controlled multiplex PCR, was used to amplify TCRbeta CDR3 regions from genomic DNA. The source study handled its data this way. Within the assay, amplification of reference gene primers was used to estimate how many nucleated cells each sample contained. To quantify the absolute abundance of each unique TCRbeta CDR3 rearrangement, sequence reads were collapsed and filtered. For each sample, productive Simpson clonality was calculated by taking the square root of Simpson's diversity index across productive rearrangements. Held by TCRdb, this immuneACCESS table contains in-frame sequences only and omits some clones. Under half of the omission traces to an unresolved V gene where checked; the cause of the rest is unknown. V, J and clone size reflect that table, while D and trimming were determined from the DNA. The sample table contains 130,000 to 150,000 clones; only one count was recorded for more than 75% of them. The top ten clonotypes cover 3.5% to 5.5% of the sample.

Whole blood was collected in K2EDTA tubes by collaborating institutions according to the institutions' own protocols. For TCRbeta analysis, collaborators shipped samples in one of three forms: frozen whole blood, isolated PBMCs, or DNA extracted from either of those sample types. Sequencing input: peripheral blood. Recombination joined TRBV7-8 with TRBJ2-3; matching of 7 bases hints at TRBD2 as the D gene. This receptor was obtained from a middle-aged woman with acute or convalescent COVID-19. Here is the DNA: TGTGCCAGCAGCTTAGAAAGGAGGGGGGGTCCAGATACGCAGTATTTT. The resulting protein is CASSLERRGGPDTQYF.